The T cell receptor (beta chain) described here comes from a study of control samples from healthy donors and cancer patients. Assay used: immunoSEQ multiplex PCR; TCRdb lists only in-frame clones, some missing. The data contain just over 150,000 clones, over 90% of them singletons. The germline CDR1 and CDR2 sequences are LNHDA and SQIVND (reference sequence). V was trimmed by 3 bases and J by 6 bases, leaving 18 bases between them. The CDR3 has 15 residues. Source material: blood. The chain recombines TRBV19 with TRBJ2-7; D remains unclear. The clonotype comes from a man in his fifties in good health. The CDR3 region is CASSINYPPKGEQYF. The CDR3 region has the DNA TGTGCCAGTAGTATCAATTACCCCCCTAAGGGCGAGCAGTACTTC. The whole variable domain, filled in from reference TRBV19 and TRBJ2-7, reads DGGITQSPKYLFRKEGQNVTLSCEQNLNHDAMYWYRQDPGQGLRLIYYSQIVNDFQKGDIAEGYSVSREKKESFPLTVTSAQKNPTAFYLCASSINYPPKGEQYFGPGTRLTVT.